This T cell receptor beta chain was retrieved from a study of blood T cell repertoires in COVID-19. Across the study: Acute and convalescent COVID-19 samples came from the United States, Italy and Spain. T cells, B-cell-depleted T cells, or PBMCs supplied cDNA or gDNA.

Trimming cost V 5 bases and J 1 base, with 8 bases left between them. Germline CDR1 reads LNHDA; CDR2 reads SQIVND (reference sequence). This CDR3 comprises 13 residues. The Seattle patients joined while their infection was active and were tracked longitudinally afterward. Authors' processing steps: How many nucleated cells were present was estimated from reference gene primer amplification. The repertoire was sequenced with immunoSEQ multiplex PCR; TCRdb's copy has only in-frame clones and lacks some. Clone size and V and J calls were adopted from that table, with D and trimming inferred from the DNA. The repertoire holds roughly 110,000 clones, with 70% to 80% as singletons.

What was sequenced was peripheral blood. The receptor was isolated from a man at least 80 years old with COVID-19, enrolled during active disease. This chain uses TRBV19 with TRBJ1-1; D not certain. CDR3 region: CASSPRQNTEAFF. The DNA of the CDR3 is TGTGCCAGTAGTCCCCGACAGAACACTGAAGCTTTCTTT.